Listed here are 32 T cell receptor beta chains from one sample, sequenced in a study of blood T cell repertoires in COVID-19 (TCRdb year 2020). Library preparation used the immunoSEQ multiplex PCR assay. The immuneACCESS repertoire file appears here via TCRdb, limited to in-frame rearrangements. These files lack a portion of the clones; in checked studies, under half of the deficit traces to unresolved V genes, and the cause of the others is not known. This sample is represented by 350,000 to 450,000 clones; around nine tenths of them were singletons. In total, the top ten clones hold 1.5% to 2% of the sample. Sequencing was performed on PBMCs or T cells enriched from blood (not recorded which). Receptor source: a woman in her 30s who had recovered from COVID-19.

The V and J genes are TRBV18 and TRBJ2-3; 7 positions agree with TRBD2. CDR3 length equals 16 residues. CDR1 is KGHSH and CDR2 is LQKENI in the germline V gene. After removal of 0 bases from V and 1 base from J, the junction contained 4 bases not matched to a gene. This CDR3 is CASSPPTSEGTDTQYF. The DNA for the CDR3 is TGTGCCAGCTCACCACCAACTAGCGAGGGCACAGATACGCAGTATTTT.

The chain joins TRBV7-9 to TRBJ2-5, with 10 bases matching TRBD1. This CDR3 is built from 12 residues. The germline CDR1 and CDR2 sequences are SEHNR and FQNEAQ (reference sequence). The CDR3 is CVGDRGPETQYF. The CDR3 coding sequence is TGTGTTGGGGACAGGGGACCTGAGACCCAGTACTTC. The full variable domain, its missing parts supplied by reference TRBV7-9 and TRBJ2-5, is DTGVSQNPRHKITKRGQNVTFRCDPISEHNRLYWYRQTLGQGPEFLTYFQNEAQLEKSRLLSDRFSAERPKGSFSTLEIQRTEQGDSAMYLCVGDRGPETQYFGPGTRLLVL.

V gene TRBV28 combines with J gene TRBJ1-5; 7 bases agree with TRBD1. V lost 5 bases and J lost 4; bases outside the gene matches: 17. Germline V gene lookup returns CDR1 MDHEN and CDR2 SYDVKM. The CDR3 is 18 amino acids. The CDR3 region is CASSPYRQGPLGNQPQHF. CDR3 bases: TGTGCCAGCAGTCCGTACCGACAGGGTCCACTAGGTAATCAGCCCCAGCATTTT.

This sequence joins TRBV7-9 and TRBJ1-2; D may be TRBD1 (6 bases). V was cut by 4 bases and J by 2 bases, with 17 bases left in between. The V gene's germline CDR1 is SEHNR and CDR2 FQNEAQ (reference sequence). There are 16 residues in the CDR3. CDR3 sequence reads: CASSSVRGVKNYGYTF. The CDR3 region has the DNA TGTGCCAGCAGCTCAGTCAGGGGAGTGAAGAACTATGGCTACACCTTC.

The genes are TRBV5-1 and TRBJ2-1, with D perhaps matching TRBD2 (6 bases). Trimming cost V 0 bases and J 2 bases, with 12 bases left between them. CDR3 length equals 16 residues. Germline V gene lookup returns CDR1 SGHRS and CDR2 YFSETQ. The CDR3 here is CASSLVGGRTYNEQFF. CDR3 nucleotides: TGCGCCAGCAGCTTGGTTGGGGGGAGAACCTACAATGAGCAGTTCTTC.

The chain uses TRBV6-2 or TRBV6-3 and TRBJ1-2; 10 bases match TRBD1. From germline, CDR1 is MNHEY and CDR2 SVGEGT. CDR3 length equals 15 residues. Trimming took 5 bases from V and 4 from J; bases not matched to a gene: 7. The CDR3 region has the DNA TGTGCCAGCAGTCCGACAGGGGGCGTCCGCTATGGCTACACCTTC. Translating gives CASSPTGGVRYGYTF.

The chain carries TRBV7-2 and TRBJ1-6, with 7 bases aligning to TRBD1. Germline V gene lookup returns CDR1 SGHTA and CDR2 FQGNSA. This CDR3 is 14 amino acids long. Germline trimming cut 0 bases from V and 11 bases from J; bases unmatched to any gene: 4. CDR3 amino acids: CASSLAGQAPPLHF. For the CDR3, the DNA is TGTGCCAGCAGCTTAGCCGGACAGGCTCCACCCCTCCACTTT.

The J gene is TRBJ1-4, the V gene TRBV4-3, with D possibly being TRBD1 (6 bases). Deletions cut 0 bases from V and 8 bases from J, with 22 bases between. The CDR3 is 18 residues long. Germline values: CDR1 LGHNA, CDR2 YSLEER. CDR3 sequence: CASSQDEGRDKQTEKLFF. The CDR3 nucleotides read TGCGCCAGCAGCCAAGATGAGGGCCGGGACAAACAGACCGAAAAACTGTTTTTT.

The chain recombines TRBV19 with TRBJ1-5, with 10 bases that match TRBD1. The CDR3 loop spans 15 amino acids. Germline CDR1 and CDR2: LNHDA and SQIVND (reference sequence). With V trimmed by 5 bases and J by 7 bases, 8 bases remained unmatched. The CDR3 nucleotides read TGTGCCAGTAGTGTCGACAGGGGGCACGGGCAGCCCCAGCATTTT. It encodes CASSVDRGHGQPQHF.

The chain has TRBV4-1 and TRBJ1-2; TRBD1 agrees at 7 bases. CDR1 and CDR2 from the germline V gene are MGHRA and YSYEKL. This CDR3 spans 13 amino acids. The V segment lost 6 bases and the J segment 3 bases; nucleotides outside the gene matches: 4. CDR3 DNA: TGCGCCAGCAGATCTACAGGGGACTATGGCTACACCTTC. Its protein is CASRSTGDYGYTF.

In regard to this clone: The junction does not match germline at one end; this may be a read error. The chain couples TRBV28 to TRBJ1-1; D not certain. Per the germline V gene, CDR1 is MDHEN and CDR2 is SYDVKM. The CDR3 is 12 amino acids. For the CDR3, the DNA is TGTGCCAGCAGTTTACGGCGCGGGTTAGGCGTTTTT. Translated, it gives CASSLRRGLGVF.

The J gene is TRBJ1-2, the V gene TRBV18, with D perhaps TRBD1 (5 bases). Germline V lookup: CDR1 KGHSH, CDR2 LQKENI. The CDR3 runs to 15 residues. V was shortened by 6 bases and J by 6 bases, with 20 bases between the two germline ends. The CDR3 coding sequence is TGTGCCAGCTCCCCTGACACGGGGGGTATGAATGGCTACACCTTC. It specifies CASSPDTGGMNGYTF.

This clone came up a few times. The chain carries TRBV7-2 and TRBJ2-3; D is perhaps TRBD1 (5 bases). CDR1 and CDR2 from the germline V gene are SGHTA and FQGNSA. The germline V and J ends were trimmed by 1 base and 10 bases, with 12 bases remaining between them. The CDR3 loop spans 13 amino acids. Here the CDR3 reads CASSLGSQGSQYF. In nucleotides, the CDR3 is TGTGCCAGCAGCTTAGGCAGCCAGGGATCGCAGTATTTT.

The V gene is TRBV13, the J gene TRBJ2-1; 9 nucleotides line up with TRBD1. The CDR3 runs 15 residues. Germline-derived CDR1 and CDR2 are PRHDT and FYEKMQ (reference sequence). With V trimmed by 5 bases and J by 7 bases, 9 bases remained unmatched. DNA of the CDR3: TGTGCCAGCAGCGCCGGGACAGGGTCGGGGAATGAGCAGTTCTTC. It encodes CASSAGTGSGNEQFF.

This clone has a handful of counts. The chain joins TRBV18 to TRBJ2-7; 11 nucleotides line up with TRBD2. The CDR3 totals 16 residues. The V segment lost 6 bases and the J segment 4 bases; nucleotides outside the gene matches: 11. Germline CDR1 KGHSH, CDR2 LQKENI. In nucleotides, the CDR3 is TGTGCCAGCTCGCAAAATAGCGGGAGGGCCACTTACGAGCAGTACTTC. It is translated as CASSQNSGRATYEQYF.

The chain links TRBV11-3 to TRBJ2-1, with 8 bases lining up with TRBD2. This CDR3 contains 16 residues. V trimming: 5 bases; J trimming: 5 bases; junction bases outside the gene matches: 11. In germline, CDR1 is SGHNT, CDR2 YENEEA. The CDR3 sequence: CASSHLSGAPNNEQFF. The DNA of the CDR3 is TGTGCCAGCAGCCACCTTAGCGGGGCCCCGAACAATGAGCAGTTCTTC.

The J gene is TRBJ2-5, the V gene TRBV7-2; D is uncertain. The V gene lost 0 bases and the J gene lost 6 bases, with 17 bases spanning the gap. The germline V gene encodes CDR1 SGHTA and CDR2 FQGNSA. This CDR3 is 16 amino acids long. As DNA, the CDR3 is TGTGCCAGCAGCTTAGCCTCTGTCGTCGCAGTTCAGACCCAGTACTTC. Translated, it gives CASSLASVVAVQTQYF.

The genes are TRBV2 and TRBJ2-2; D uncertain. The CDR3 sequence is 15 residues long. Between the trimmed V and J ends, which lost 4 bases and 0 bases, there was a span of 9 bases. Looked up from germline, CDR1 is SNHLY and CDR2 is FYNNEI. The CDR3 DNA reads as TGTGCCAGCAGTGTTCAGTCAACGAACACCGGGGAGCTGTTTTTT. Translation: CASSVQSTNTGELFF.

The rearrangement joins TRBV18 to TRBJ1-1, with a tentative D call TRBD1 (5 bases). This CDR3 comprises 15 residues. Between the trimmed V and J ends, which lost 2 bases and 1 base, there was a span of 11 bases. Germline V CDR1 and CDR2: KGHSH, LQKENI. CDR3 protein: CASSPRQTQNTEAFF. In DNA, the CDR3 is TGTGCCAGCTCACCAAGACAGACTCAGAACACTGAAGCTTTCTTT.

This clone was found once. J is TRBJ1-1 and V is TRBV3-1 (or the pseudogene TRBV3-2); D perhaps matches TRBD1 (6 bases). The CDR3 has 15 residues. Trimming stripped 5 bases from V and 5 bases from J, with 18 bases between. The germline CDR1 and CDR2 sequences are LGHDT and YNNKEL (reference sequence). CDR3: CASSLWGSRGTEAFF. The CDR3 nucleotides read TGTGCCAGCAGCTTGTGGGGGAGTAGGGGGACTGAAGCTTTCTTT.

The chain couples TRBV5-4 to TRBJ1-1, with D unclear. Per the germline V gene, CDR1 is SGHNT and CDR2 is YYREEE (reference sequence). The V and J ends lost 0 bases and 6 bases respectively, with 9 bases between them. The CDR3 contains 13 residues. This CDR3 is CASSLAPEPEAFF. CDR3 nucleotide sequence: TGTGCCAGCAGCTTGGCCCCAGAACCTGAAGCTTTCTTT.

For the CDR3, the DNA is TGCGCCAGCAGTCCGGCGGGCGGCGTGGCCAACGTCCTGACTTTC. Translated: CASSPAGGVANVLTF. The chain has TRBV5-1 and TRBJ2-6; TRBD2 is a possible D gene (5 bases). Germline V gene sequence: CDR1 SGHRS, CDR2 YFSETQ. Trimming stripped 5 bases from V and 6 bases from J, with 15 bases between. The CDR3 consists of 15 residues.

This clone was seen only a few times. The sample carries other DNA sequences with the same CDR3. The chain combines TRBV4-1 with TRBJ1-2, with D tentatively TRBD1 (6 bases). V lost 3 bases and J 6 bases, leaving 14 bases between the germline ends. The germline V gene encodes CDR1 MGHRA and CDR2 YSYEKL. This CDR3 contains 14 residues. Here the CDR3 DNA reads TGCGCCAGCAGCCATTCACAGGGACTAGATGGCTACACCTTC. This gives the protein CASSHSQGLDGYTF.

The V gene is TRBV6-5, the J gene TRBJ1-2; 7 bases are a match to TRBD1. Losses at the gene ends were 3 bases for V and 1 base for J; bases not matched to a gene: 8. The CDR3 contains 16 residues. The V gene's germline CDR1 is MNHEY and CDR2 SVGAGI. CDR3 in DNA: TGTGCCAGCAGTTATGCCCGGGACAGTCTTAACTATGGCTACACCTTC. Translation gives CASSYARDSLNYGYTF.

This clone was recorded once. In DNA, the CDR3 is TGTGCCAGCAGCTCGACAGGCGGAAATGGCTACACCTTC. Translated, it gives CASSSTGGNGYTF. The V gene is TRBV7-9, the J gene TRBJ1-2; D may be TRBD1 (6 bases). V was cut by 4 bases and J by 6 bases, with 12 bases left in between. This CDR3 comprises 13 residues. In germline, CDR1 is SEHNR, CDR2 FQNEAQ (reference sequence).

The chain recombines TRBV4-1 with TRBJ1-5, with a weak D call TRBD1 (6 bases). Trimming left V 1 base short and J 1 base short, with 14 bases between. Per the germline V gene, CDR1 is MGHRA and CDR2 is YSYEKL. The CDR3 is 17 residues long. The CDR3 is CASSQAPRGLSNQPQHF. CDR3 coding DNA: TGCGCCAGCAGCCAAGCCCCGAGGGGGTTGAGCAATCAGCCCCAGCATTTT.

This clone was counted once. The chain combines TRBV19 with TRBJ1-1; no firm D call. Germline V gene lookup returns CDR1 LNHDA and CDR2 SQIVND (reference sequence). V lost 1 base and J lost 4, with 7 bases in between. This CDR3 has 13 residues. The CDR3: CASSIVKSTEAFF. Here the CDR3 DNA reads TGTGCCAGTAGTATAGTAAAGAGCACTGAAGCTTTCTTT.

The V call is TRBV7-2, the J call TRBJ1-2, with 7 bases fitting TRBD1. The germline V gene has CDR1 SGHTA and CDR2 FQGNSA. The CDR3 loop spans 13 amino acids. The ends lost 4 bases at V and 8 bases at J; junction bases unmatched: 7. The CDR3 is CASSSGTDYGYTF. The CDR3 DNA reads TGTGCCAGCAGCTCGGGGACAGATTACGGCTACACCTTC.

The chain employs TRBV7-9 and TRBJ1-4, with D perhaps matching TRBD1 (5 bases). The CDR3 is made up of 17 amino acids. Per the germline V gene, CDR1 is SEHNR and CDR2 is FQNEAQ (reference sequence). Between the trimmed V and J ends, which lost 7 bases and 0 bases, there was a span of 18 bases. CDR3 DNA sequence: TGTGCCAGCACCGAGCAGGGTGGAGGGACAACTAATGAAAAACTGTTTTTT. Its protein is CASTEQGGGTTNEKLFF.

A remark on this clone: A read error may produce the germline difference seen at one junction end. The genes are TRBV2 and TRBJ1-2; D is ambiguous. The CDR3 has 15 amino acids. Germline lookup yields CDR1 SNHLY and CDR2 FYNNEI. In DNA form, the CDR3 reads TGTGCCAGCAGTGAAATGGGAGGCCGACTTCAAACTATAGCCTTC. Amino acids: CASSEMGGRLQTIAF.

In its sample, this clone was seen a few times. This sequence joins TRBV30 and TRBJ2-5; 11 nucleotides line up with TRBD2. CDR3 length: 14 residues. The junction had 4 bases not matched to a gene; V was cut back by 2 bases and J by 5 bases. CDR1 is GTSNPN, CDR2 SVGIG, per germline (reference sequence). The CDR3 bases are TGTGCCTGGAGTACCCTAGCGGGAGGCGAGACCCAGTACTTC. It specifies CAWSTLAGGETQYF.

The V call is TRBV9, the J call TRBJ2-2, with 10 bases that match TRBD2. Unmatched junction bases numbered 4, after V lost 4 bases and J lost 7 bases. Per the germline V gene, CDR1 is SGDLS and CDR2 is YYNGEE. CDR3 size: 14 residues. CDR3 in amino acids: CASSSGLADGELFF. The DNA of the CDR3 is TGTGCCAGCAGCTCCGGACTAGCGGACGGGGAGCTGTTTTTT.